The clone carrying this T cell receptor beta chain was counted a few times. V dropped 6 bases and J dropped 4 bases, with 10 bases sitting between them. The germline gives CDR1 LNHDA, CDR2 SQIVND (reference sequence). This CDR3 is 13 amino acids long. The data are from a study of beta chain features in type 1 diabetes. Expressed TCRB transcripts got sequenced, as all isolated RNA was reverse transcribed. Using immunoSEQ multiplex PCR, the repertoire was profiled, and TCRdb retains in-frame clones only, with some absent. The sample yields roughly 330,000 clones, roughly 9.6% seen once. The specimen was naive CD4+ T cells from blood. This TCR was sampled from a woman between 25 and 40 years old in good health. The V and J genes are TRBV19 and TRBJ2-1; D perhaps matches TRBD1 (6 bases). The CDR3 DNA sequence: TGTGCCAGTAGGACAGGAATATACAATGAGCAGTTCTTC. This encodes CASRTGIYNEQFF.